Below are 24 T cell receptor beta chains sequenced from a single sample in a study of cytomegalovirus exposure and HLA in healthy donors. In the PCR, 60 Vbeta and 13 Jbeta primers were used. Using immunoSEQ multiplex PCR, the repertoire was profiled, and TCRdb retains in-frame clones only, with some absent. The sample records about 200,000 clones, over 70% being singletons. Sequencing was carried out using PBMCs. Receptor source: a boy under 10 years old in good health and CMV-seronegative.

The sample holds a few counts of this clone. The genes are TRBV30 and TRBJ1-3; TRBD1 aligns across 8 bases. V lost 4 bases and J lost 6; bases outside the gene matches: 5. Germline loops: CDR1 GTSNPN, CDR2 SVGIG (reference sequence). This CDR3 spans 13 amino acids. CDR3 loop: CAWNQGASNTIYF. DNA of the CDR3: TGTGCCTGGAATCAGGGGGCCTCAAACACCATATATTTT.

The V and J genes are TRBV4-2 and TRBJ2-3, with 8 nucleotides matching TRBD2. The CDR3 runs 17 residues. The germline gives CDR1 LGHNA, CDR2 YNFKEQ. Trimming removed 4 bases from V and 4 bases from J; junction bases left unmatched: 13. CDR3: CASSPENTGLGADTQYF. The CDR3 nucleotides are TGTGCCAGCAGCCCCGAAAATACGGGACTAGGAGCAGATACGCAGTATTTT.

The chain uses TRBV7-8 and TRBJ2-5; 7 bases are a match to TRBD2. The junction had 11 bases not matched to a gene; V was cut back by 5 bases and J by 5 bases. Germline assignment: CDR1 SGHVS and CDR2 FQNEAQ. CDR3 length: 15 residues. Written as DNA, the CDR3 is TGTGCCAGCAGCCAACGTCCCTTGGGGGGGGAGACCCAGTACTTC. The encoded protein is CASSQRPLGGETQYF.

This clone showed up just once. Other DNA sequences in this specimen translate into the identical CDR3. The chain couples TRBV9 to TRBJ1-1; D is possibly TRBD1 (5 bases). The CDR3 is made up of 14 amino acids. The germline gives CDR1 SGDLS, CDR2 YYNGEE. The V end was cut by 0 bases, the J end by 2 bases, with 8 bases between. The CDR3 DNA sequence: TGTGCCAGCAGCGTAGGGCAGGGAAACACTGAAGCTTTCTTT. Encoded protein: CASSVGQGNTEAFF.

This chain links TRBV27 with TRBJ1-1; possible D gene TRBD1, 6 bases. The length of the CDR3 is 13 residues. Germline V CDR1 and CDR2: MNHEY, SMNVEV (reference sequence). The germline V and J ends were trimmed by 5 bases and 5 bases, with 12 bases remaining between them. The CDR3 DNA is TGTGCCAGCAGTGCCCCAGGGGTTACTGAAGCTTTCTTT. Protein product: CASSAPGVTEAFF.

In DNA, the CDR3 is TGTGCCAGCAGCAACCGACTAGCCATCAACACAGATACGCAGTATTTT. This codes for CASSNRLAINTDTQYF. The chain is built from TRBV9 and TRBJ2-3; 7 bases agree with TRBD2. The CDR3 is 16 amino acids. Germline loops: CDR1 SGDLS, CDR2 YYNGEE. V shed 4 bases and J 2 bases; nucleotides not matched to a gene: 10.

The V gene is TRBV6-6, the J gene TRBJ2-7; D may be TRBD1 (5 bases). The CDR3 covers 10 residues. Germline CDR1 MNHNY, CDR2 SVGAGI (reference sequence). Trimming shortened V by 8 bases and J by 4 bases, and 6 bases separated the two germline ends. In DNA, the CDR3 is TGTGCCAGCGGGGCGTACGAGCAGTACTTC. Its protein is CASGAYEQYF.

This clone appeared a few times. The chain carries TRBV19 and TRBJ2-7, with TRBD2 matching 12 bases. Germline V gives CDR1 LNHDA, CDR2 SQIVND (reference sequence). CDR3 length: 16 residues. Unmatched junction bases numbered 8, after V lost 3 bases and J lost 5 bases. This CDR3 is CASSIQTSGSNNEQYF. The CDR3 bases are TGTGCCAGTAGTATCCAGACTAGCGGGAGTAATAACGAGCAGTACTTC.

This clone was picked up a small number of times. The J gene is TRBJ1-3, the V gene TRBV5-6; a possible D gene is TRBD1 (6 bases). V gave up 3 bases and J gave up 0 bases, with 13 bases separating them. Germline V lookup: CDR1 SGHDT, CDR2 YYEEEE. This CDR3 is 16 amino acids long. The CDR3 loop reads CASSSGPGDSGNTIYF. The CDR3 DNA reads TGTGCCAGCAGCTCGGGACCAGGGGACTCTGGAAACACCATATATTTT.

The genes are TRBV4-2 and TRBJ2-2; D is possibly TRBD2 (6 bases). Per germline, CDR1 LGHNA and CDR2 YNFKEQ. The CDR3 length is 17 residues. Trimming shortened V by 0 bases and J by 3 bases, and 14 bases separated the two germline ends. In DNA, the CDR3 is TGTGCCAGCAGCCAAGAAGTGCTAGCGCGGGACACCGGGGAGCTGTTTTTT. Encoded protein: CASSQEVLARDTGELFF.

The J gene is TRBJ2-3, the V gene TRBV18; 7 bases map to TRBD1. The CDR3 has 16 residues. Trimming at V came to 1 base and at J to 3 bases, leaving 7 bases not matched to a gene. The germline V gene encodes CDR1 KGHSH and CDR2 LQKENI. In nucleotides, the CDR3 is TGTGCCAGCTCACCACGGGCAGGGGGAGCGACAGATACGCAGTATTTT. It encodes CASSPRAGGATDTQYF.

This chain joins TRBV10-3 and TRBJ1-3; D uncertain. Germline V lookup: CDR1 ENHRY, CDR2 SYGVKD. Trimming cost V 9 bases and J 0 bases, with 9 bases left between them. The CDR3 is 13 residues long. The DNA of the CDR3 is TGTGCCATGAGCACGGGCTCTGGAAACACCATATATTTT. Residues: CAMSTGSGNTIYF.

The V call is TRBV29-1, the J call TRBJ1-2; 7 bases are shared with TRBD1. V was clipped by 8 bases and J by 6 bases; unmatched bases: 9. Germline-derived CDR1 and CDR2 are SQVTM and ANQGSEA. This CDR3 has 12 amino acids. CDR3: CSIHRGRHGYTF. Here the CDR3 DNA reads TGCAGCATCCACAGGGGACGCCATGGCTACACCTTC.

This chain joins TRBV6-6 and TRBJ2-1; 7 bases are a match to TRBD2. CDR3 size: 15 residues. Germline-derived CDR1 and CDR2 are MNHNY and SVGAGI (reference sequence). Trimming cost V 8 bases and J 7 bases; bases outside gene matches: 14. CDR3 residues: CASRTVWEGGNEQFF. CDR3 DNA sequence: TGTGCCAGCCGTACGGTATGGGAGGGTGGGAATGAGCAGTTCTTC.

The chain combines TRBV27 with TRBJ1-5; TRBD1 matches 8 bases. Trimming took 8 bases from V and 6 from J; bases not matched to a gene: 9. The CDR3 sequence is 14 residues long. Looked up from germline, CDR1 is MNHEY and CDR2 is SMNVEV (reference sequence). CDR3 sequence: CASGDRGVGQPQHF. For the CDR3, the DNA is TGTGCCAGCGGCGACAGGGGAGTTGGTCAGCCCCAGCATTTT.

The chain has TRBV6-5 and TRBJ1-5; D not certain. Germline V gene sequence: CDR1 MNHEY, CDR2 SVGAGI. V gave up 4 bases and J gave up 7 bases, with 17 bases separating them. The CDR3 extends over 15 amino acids. Here the CDR3 reads CASSFPADSGQPQHF. The CDR3, as DNA: TGTGCCAGCAGTTTCCCCGCGGACTCGGGACAGCCCCAGCATTTT.

V gene TRBV6-1 combines with J gene TRBJ2-4; no firm D call. The CDR3 is made up of 16 amino acids. Trimming stripped 4 bases from V and 2 bases from J, with 15 bases between. Germline loops: CDR1 MNHNS, CDR2 SASEGT. The CDR3 DNA sequence: TGTGCCAGCAGTGTAACACCAGTATCAACCAAAAACATTCAGTACTTC. This translates into CASSVTPVSTKNIQYF.

The chain has TRBV7-9 and TRBJ2-7; 9 nucleotides align to TRBD2. J lost 2 bases, V lost 5 bases, and 7 bases had no gene match. The CDR3 is 15 residues long. Germline V gene data show CDR1 as SEHNR and CDR2 as FQNEAQ (reference sequence). In nucleotides, the CDR3 is TGTGCCAGCAGCCCAACTAGCGGGCCCACCTACGAGCAGTACTTC. The encoded protein is CASSPTSGPTYEQYF.

V gene TRBV29-1 combines with J gene TRBJ2-1; TRBD2 might be the D (5 bases). Germline loops: CDR1 SQVTM, CDR2 ANQGSEA. V was shortened by 2 bases and J by 9 bases, with 17 bases between the two germline ends. The CDR3 is 14 amino acids. The CDR3: CSVERTRAAPEQFF. For the CDR3, the DNA is TGCAGCGTTGAACGAACGAGGGCAGCCCCTGAGCAGTTCTTC.

The chain is built from TRBV5-1 and TRBJ2-7; D remains unclear. Trimming shortened V by 5 bases and J by 2 bases, and 8 bases separated the two germline ends. Germline CDR1 SGHRS, CDR2 YFSETQ. CDR3 size: 12 residues. In DNA, the CDR3 is TGCGCCAGCAGGGCAGAAACCTACGAGCAGTACTTC. It is translated as CASRAETYEQYF.

The genes are TRBV30 and TRBJ2-7; maybe TRBD1 (6 bases). The CDR3 contains 12 residues. Germline loops: CDR1 GTSNPN, CDR2 SVGIG (reference sequence). Trimming left V 4 bases short and J 2 bases short, with 9 bases between. CDR3 DNA sequence: TGTGCCTGGAACAGGGATACCTACGAGCAGTACTTC. Its protein product is CAWNRDTYEQYF.

The CDR3 spells CAISGAGSNKETQYF. DNA of the CDR3: TGTGCCATCAGTGGGGCGGGTTCCAATAAGGAGACCCAGTACTTC. This chain connects TRBV10-3 to TRBJ2-5, with D possibly matching TRBD2 (5 bases). The CDR3 sequence is 15 residues long. Trimming cost V 4 bases and J 5 bases, with 17 bases left between them. Germline CDR1 is ENHRY and CDR2 is SYGVKD.

The rearrangement uses TRBV5-4 and TRBJ2-5; a weak D match, TRBD1 (6 bases). Matching the DNA end better, TRBJ2-7 makes the J call doubtful. The germline gives CDR1 SGHNT, CDR2 YYREEE (reference sequence). This CDR3 spans 14 amino acids. DNA of the CDR3: TGTGCCAGCAGCTTGGGGGGGCGAGATCGCGAGCAGTACTTC. Translation gives CASSLGGRDREQYF.

In its sample, this clone was seen a few times. The V and J genes are TRBV5-1 and TRBJ1-1, with D possibly being TRBD1 (5 bases). Trimming stripped 2 bases from V and 1 base from J, with 6 bases between. Germline V gene sequence: CDR1 SGHRS, CDR2 YFSETQ. This CDR3 has 13 amino acids. DNA for the CDR3: TGCGCCAGCAGCTTTGGGGCGAACACTGAAGCTTTCTTT. Translating it yields CASSFGANTEAFF.